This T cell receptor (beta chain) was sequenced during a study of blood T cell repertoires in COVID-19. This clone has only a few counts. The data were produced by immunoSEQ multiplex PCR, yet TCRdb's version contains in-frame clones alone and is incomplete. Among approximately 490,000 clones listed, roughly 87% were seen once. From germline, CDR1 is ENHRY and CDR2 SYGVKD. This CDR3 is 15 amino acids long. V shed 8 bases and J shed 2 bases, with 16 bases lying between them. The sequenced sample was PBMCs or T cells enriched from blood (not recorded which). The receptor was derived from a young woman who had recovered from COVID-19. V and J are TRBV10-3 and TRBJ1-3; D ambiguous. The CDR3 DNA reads TGTGCCATCGCTTATACAGAATACCCTGGAAACACCATATATTTT. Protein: CAIAYTEYPGNTIYF.